A single sample is the source of the 14 T cell receptor beta chains below, sequenced in a study of human T cells and chemical hapten exposure. TCRdb used MiXCR to reprocess the RACE reads, holding one entry per CDR3 protein. Among some 91,000 distinct CDR3 sequences listed, 25% to 35% were seen once. Time point here: patch test 3, about 24 weeks after DPC sensitization. The sample's treatment: therapeutic diphenylcyclopropenone sensitization with weekly scalp DPC. The specimen was whole blood, collected in connection with sensitization to the hapten diphenylcyclopropenone (DPC). The receptors shown here come from a man in his forties with alopecia areata. Some clones in this sample may be carry-over from other donors' samples.

The J gene is TRBJ2-7, the V gene TRBV13, with 8 bases fitting TRBD1. The trim removed 5 bases at V and 3 bases at J, leaving 9 bases unmatched. Germline V gene sequence: CDR1 PRHDT, CDR2 FYEKMQ (reference sequence). The CDR3 contains 15 residues. The CDR3 reads CASSTSGQGIYEQYF. DNA of the CDR3: TGTGCCAGCAGCACCTCTGGACAGGGTATCTACGAGCAGTACTTC.

Ten or more counts support this clonotype. The rearrangement uses TRBV5-1 and TRBJ2-3; possible D gene TRBD1, 6 bases. The CDR3 runs 15 residues. Germline CDR1 and CDR2: SGHRS and YFSETQ. Trimming stripped 0 bases from V and 0 bases from J, with 8 bases between. The CDR3: CASSLGTASTDTQYF. Here the CDR3 DNA reads TGCGCCAGCAGCTTGGGGACAGCTAGCACAGATACGCAGTATTTT.

This sequence joins TRBV28 and TRBJ2-7; no clear D. Germline-derived CDR1 and CDR2 are MDHEN and SYDVKM. Between the trimmed V and J ends, which lost 10 bases and 2 bases, there was a span of 15 bases. The CDR3 is 13 residues long. This CDR3 is CAIVGNKAYEQYF. CDR3 nucleotide sequence: TGTGCCATCGTGGGGAATAAGGCCTACGAGCAGTACTTC.

The V and J genes are TRBV6-5 and TRBJ2-3, with TRBD2 matching 10 bases. V gave up 2 bases and J gave up 0 bases; unmatched junction bases: 2. This CDR3 spans 16 amino acids. Germline CDR1 reads MNHEY; CDR2 reads SVGAGI. CDR3 amino acids: CASSYVAGGSTDTQYF. CDR3 nucleotide sequence: TGTGCCAGCAGTTACGTAGCGGGAGGTAGCACAGATACGCAGTATTTT.

This clonotype appeared a few times. The chain couples TRBV12-3 or TRBV12-4 to TRBJ2-5; D remains ambiguous. The CDR3 consists of 12 residues. V lost 2 bases and J 5 bases, leaving 6 bases between the germline ends. The CDR3 coding sequence is TGTGCCAGCAGTTTAACACGGGAGACCCAGTACTTC. It yields the protein CASSLTRETQYF.

The table lists this clonotype with a few counts. V gene TRBV7-2 combines with J gene TRBJ1-4; D gene ambiguous. The length of the CDR3 is 13 residues. V was cut by 1 base and J by 3 bases, with 3 bases left in between. The germline CDR1 and CDR2 sequences are SGHTA and FQGNSA. The chain's CDR3 is CASSLVSNEKLFF. CDR3 DNA sequence: TGTGCCAGCAGCTTAGTTTCTAATGAAAAACTGTTTTTT.

The rearrangement links TRBV28 to TRBJ1-2, with 8 bases aligning to TRBD1. The V gene's germline CDR1 is MDHEN and CDR2 SYDVKM. The CDR3 covers 15 residues. J was trimmed by 4 bases and V by 2 bases; bases with no gene match: 6. CDR3 sequence: CASSLQRTGPYGYTF. DNA for the CDR3: TGTGCCAGCAGTTTACAAAGGACAGGGCCCTATGGCTACACCTTC.

In its sample, this clonotype was seen a few times. The chain employs TRBV27 and TRBJ1-1, with TRBD1 matching over 8 bases. Germline V gives CDR1 MNHEY, CDR2 SMNVEV (reference sequence). This CDR3 contains 14 residues. V lost 8 bases, J lost 6 bases, and 11 bases stayed unmatched. The CDR3 DNA reads as TGTGCCAGCTCCGGACAGGGCCTGAGGGCTGAAGCTTTCTTT. This codes for CASSGQGLRAEAFF.

The V call is TRBV2, the J call TRBJ1-6; D is perhaps TRBD1 (5 bases). There are 15 residues in the CDR3. Germline CDR1 and CDR2: SNHLY and FYNNEI. Trimming took 0 bases from V and 7 from J, leaving 10 bases between them. The chain's CDR3 is CASSEAGRGNSPLHF. The CDR3 coding sequence is TGTGCCAGCAGTGAAGCAGGGAGGGGAAATTCACCCCTCCACTTT.

This clonotype showed up just a few times. The V gene is TRBV6-1, the J gene TRBJ1-1; weak D call: TRBD1 (5 bases). The CDR3 extends over 14 amino acids. Trimming stripped 6 bases from V and 1 base from J, with 12 bases between. Per germline, CDR1 MNHNS and CDR2 SASEGT. The CDR3 region has the DNA TGTGCCAGCAGGTTGGGACTTACGAACACTGAAGCTTTCTTT. Protein sequence: CASRLGLTNTEAFF.

The chain links TRBV6-4 to TRBJ2-4; 9 positions match TRBD1. The J segment lost 0 bases and the V segment lost 6 bases, leaving 6 bases of the junction unmatched. This CDR3 comprises 16 residues. CDR1 is MRHNA and CDR2 is SNTAGT in the germline V gene. The CDR3: CASSRTGDLAKNIQYF. CDR3 nucleotides: TGTGCCAGCAGCCGGACAGGGGATCTAGCCAAAAACATTCAGTACTTC.

The chain joins TRBV5-1 to TRBJ1-1; unclear D gene. Per the germline V gene, CDR1 is SGHRS and CDR2 is YFSETQ. The CDR3 runs 15 residues. V gave up 0 bases and J gave up 4 bases, with 13 bases separating them. Here the CDR3 reads CASSLGMGRGTEAFF. CDR3 bases: TGCGCCAGCAGCTTGGGAATGGGCCGGGGCACTGAAGCTTTCTTT.

The V and J genes are TRBV7-8 and TRBJ2-1; 7 bases line up with TRBD2. V shed 5 bases, J shed 8 bases, and the junction held 12 bases outside the gene matches. This CDR3 comprises 15 residues. Germline CDR1 and CDR2: SGHVS and FQNEAQ. The CDR3 DNA sequence: TGTGCCAGCAGCCCAAGACTAGCAGGAGGGGATGAGCAGTTCTTC. It encodes CASSPRLAGGDEQFF. Full variable domain (rest looked up from reference TRBV7-8 and TRBJ2-1): GAGVSQSPRYKVAKRGQDVALRCDPISGHVSLFWYQQALGQGPEFLTYFQNEAQLDKSGLPSDRFFAERPEGSVSTLKIQRTQQEDSAVYLCASSPRLAGGDEQFFGPGTRLTVL.

The gene calls are TRBV27 and TRBJ2-2, with 10 bases fitting TRBD2. V lost 5 bases to trimming and J lost 2 bases; unmatched junction nucleotides: 5. Germline V gene lookup returns CDR1 MNHEY and CDR2 SMNVEV (reference sequence). CDR3 length: 16 residues. In DNA form, the CDR3 reads TGTGCCAGCAGTCAACTAGCGGGAAGAAACACCGGGGAGCTGTTTTTT. Translating it yields CASSQLAGRNTGELFF.